This TCR beta chain came from a study of blood T cells in healthy people across ages. Findings and limits, study-wide: Researchers report that TCR beta diversity correlated strongly with naive T cell percentage.

This clonotype was counted a few times. The antigen is undetermined. A second about 7 to 12 cycle PCR used barcoded and J-beta primers. TCRdb passed the 5' RACE reads through MiXCR, listing each CDR3 protein once. Of about 720,000 distinct CDR3 sequences in the sample, 20% to 25% are singletons; the top ten hold under 4%. These data also featured in a second study, about T cells of mothers and their children.

The sequencing input was blood. The sequence was collected from a boy aged 10-17 years in good health.

DNA of the CDR3: TGCGCCAGCAGCCAAGTTACTACCTCCCAAGAGACCCAGTACTTC. This gives the protein CASSQVTTSQETQYF. The rearrangement joins TRBV4-3 to TRBJ2-5; D remains ambiguous. The CDR3 consists of 15 residues. Germline loops: CDR1 LGHNA, CDR2 YSLEER. The V and J ends lost 1 base and 1 base respectively, with 10 bases between them.